This T cell receptor beta chain was sequenced in a study of OX40 agonist ivuxolimab in advanced cancers. Germline values: CDR1 SGHVS, CDR2 FNYEAQ. V was clipped by 2 bases and J by 0 bases, with 12 bases between them. This CDR3 region has 16 residues. Some clones are missing from TCRdb's copy, which holds only in-frame ones; the method was immunoSEQ multiplex PCR. The sample consists of roughly 76,000 clones, 65% to 90% of them appearing once. This TCR was sampled from an adult with an advanced solid tumor such as melanoma, head and neck, liver or kidney cancer. Sequencing was performed on CD4+ or CD8+ T cells sorted from blood, taken in a trial of the OX40 agonist ivuxolimab. V usage is TRBV7-6 and J usage is TRBJ2-3; D could derive from TRBD1 or TRBD2 (6 bases each). DNA of the CDR3: TGTGCCAGCAGCTTAACCGGGGGCCCTAGCACAGATACGCAGTATTTT. It codes for CASSLTGGPSTDTQYF. The full variable domain, completed using reference TRBV7-6 and TRBJ2-3, is GAGVSQSPRYKVTKRGQDVALRCDPISGHVSLYWYRQALGQGPEFLTYFNYEAQQDKSGLPNDRFSAERPEGSISTLTIQRTEQRDSAMYRCASSLTGGPSTDTQYFGPGTRLTVL.